This record concerns one T cell receptor beta chain sequence. The antigen remains unidentified. Sequencing was performed with immunoSEQ multiplex PCR; in TCRdb, only in-frame clones are kept and a portion is missing. The repertoire holds approximately 160,000 clones, with 92% as singletons. V was pared by 5 bases and J by 6 bases, with 13 bases between. CDR3 length equals 13 residues. The record originates from a study of T cell responses to AZD1222 COVID-19 vaccine. General study results and limits: Clonal diversity was possibly underestimated, and white British individuals and females predominated among donors.

This chain connects TRBV12-3 or TRBV12-4 to TRBJ1-1; possible D gene TRBD1, 5 bases. This TCR was recovered from an adult who received the AZD1222 COVID-19 vaccine. This material consisted of peripheral blood, taken 28 days after the second AZD1222 dose. The CDR3 sequence: CASSRLGGAEAFF. The CDR3 nucleotides are TGTGCCAGCAGTCGCCTCGGGGGGGCTGAAGCTTTCTTT.